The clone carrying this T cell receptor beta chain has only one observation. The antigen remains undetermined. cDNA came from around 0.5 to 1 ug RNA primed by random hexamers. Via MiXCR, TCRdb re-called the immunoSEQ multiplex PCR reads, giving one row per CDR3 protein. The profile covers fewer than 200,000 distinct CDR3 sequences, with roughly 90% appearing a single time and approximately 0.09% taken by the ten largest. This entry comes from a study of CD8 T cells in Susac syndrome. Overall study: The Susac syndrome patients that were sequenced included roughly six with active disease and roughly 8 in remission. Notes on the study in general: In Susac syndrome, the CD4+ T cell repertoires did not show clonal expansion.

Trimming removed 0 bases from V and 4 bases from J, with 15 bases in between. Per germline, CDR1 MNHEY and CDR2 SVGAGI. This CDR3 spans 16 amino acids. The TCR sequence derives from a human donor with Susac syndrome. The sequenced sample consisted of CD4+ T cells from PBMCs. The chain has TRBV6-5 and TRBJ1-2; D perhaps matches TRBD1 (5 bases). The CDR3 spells CASSYSRGGGGYGYTF. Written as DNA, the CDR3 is TGTGCCAGCAGTTACTCCCGCGGCGGGGGGGGCTATGGCTACACCTTC.